This T cell receptor (beta chain) derives from a study of molecular identifiers for immune sequencing clone quantification. Germline CDR1 reads SGHRS; CDR2 reads YFSETQ. J gave up 3 bases and V 3 bases, and 9 bases lay outside the gene matches. The CDR3 totals 17 residues. General study points: Clones above 20 RNA copies contained over 97% of effector molecules but under 1% of naive ones. Clone sizes that are highly expanded could be underestimated when identical TCR molecules share a barcode.

Previously described methods with listed TCR primers produced the bulk TCR libraries. From the PCR reads, TCRdb called clonotypes with MiXCR, one entry per CDR3 protein. The sample has approximately 320,000 distinct CDR3 sequences; roughly a quarter are singletons. This clonotype was recorded many times. Its antigen is not known. This chain connects TRBV5-1 to TRBJ1-1, with 12 bases matching TRBD1. This receptor was obtained from a human donor in good health. Some libraries in this study had Jurkat cell RNA spiked in. The sequenced material came from naive CD8+ T cells from blood, with Jurkat cell RNA spiked in. Subset meaning: FACS-sorted CD8+CD4-CCR7+CD45RA+ naive T cells. This chain's CDR3 is CASSWGQGAVRDTEAFF. The CDR3 DNA is TGCGCCAGCAGCTGGGGACAGGGGGCGGTCCGGGACACTGAAGCTTTCTTT.